This T cell receptor (beta chain) was retrieved from a study of shared clonotypes between healthy human individuals. Study outcomes and limitations: Sorted-subset sequencing was shown by rarefaction to be incomplete despite large depth. On the whole, naive subsets had larger estimated richness than memory subsets had.

Measured with immunoSEQ multiplex PCR; TCRdb has only the in-frame clones, and not every one. This sample has about 92,000 clones, with approximately 75% found just once. Germline V lookup: CDR1 SQVTM, CDR2 ANQGSEA. V was cut by 2 bases and J by 7 bases, with 5 bases left in between. This CDR3 comprises 11 residues. The count of this clone is one. What it recognizes is unknown. This TCR was recovered from a man aged 30 to 45 in good health. Input material: memory CD8+ T cells sorted from blood. This sample's subset: CD45RO+ cells pooled with CCR7-negative TemRA cells. The V call is TRBV29-1, the J call TRBJ2-2; no definite D call. CDR3 nucleotide sequence: TGCAGCGTTGAAATCGGCGGGGAGCTGTTTTTT. This codes for CSVEIGGELFF.